Each of the 16 T cell receptor beta chains below was sequenced from the same sample in a study of T cells of healthy individuals. From the 5' RACE reads, TCRdb called clonotypes with MiXCR, one entry per CDR3 protein. The sample holds some 100,000 distinct CDR3 sequences; around 17% are singletons and the top ten take 6.2%. The receptors shown here come from a human donor in good health.

This clonotype occurred many times. V usage is TRBV29-1 and J usage is TRBJ2-1; 10 positions agree with TRBD2. The junction had 6 bases not matched to a gene; V was cut back by 4 bases and J by 3 bases. This CDR3 comprises 15 residues. Germline lookup yields CDR1 SQVTM and CDR2 ANQGSEA. DNA of the CDR3: TGCAGCGTTGGGGTAGCGGGGGGCCTCTACAATGAGCAGTTCTTC. Encoded protein: CSVGVAGGLYNEQFF.

This clonotype was detected many times. Written as DNA, the CDR3 is TGTGCCAGCAGCCTCAGGTTCATGAACACTGAAGCTTTCTTT. This codes for CASSLRFMNTEAFF. This sequence joins TRBV11-1 and TRBJ1-1; D gene uncertain. Germline assignment: CDR1 SGHAT and CDR2 FQDESV (reference sequence). The CDR3 is made up of 14 amino acids. Trimming removed 5 bases at V and 0 bases at J, with 10 bases between.

This clonotype has only a few counts. This chain connects TRBV14 to TRBJ1-2; D is ambiguous. The V gene's germline CDR1 is SGHDN and CDR2 FVKESK. V was shortened by 1 base and J by 5 bases, with 8 bases between the two germline ends. The CDR3 spans 13 residues. The DNA of the CDR3 is TGTGCCAGCAGCCAAGCCGTGGGGTATGGCTACACCTTC. Amino acids: CASSQAVGYGYTF. Looking up the rest from reference TRBV14 and TRBJ1-2 gives the full variable domain: EAGVTQFPSHSVIEKGQTVTLRCDPISGHDNLYWYRRVMGKEIKFLLHFVKESKQDESGMPNNRFLAERTGGTYSTLKVQPAELEDSGVYFCASSQAVGYGYTFGSGTRLTVV.

The CDR3 region is CASGVHMNTEAFF. The CDR3 DNA reads TGTGCCAGCGGGGTGCATATGAACACTGAAGCTTTCTTT. The chain carries TRBV11-1 and TRBJ1-1, with no clear D. Trimming cost V 8 bases and J 0 bases, with 10 bases left between them. CDR1 SGHAT and CDR2 FQDESV come from the germline V gene (reference sequence). The CDR3 runs to 13 residues.

This clonotype was found many times. The chain carries TRBV6-2 or TRBV6-3 and TRBJ1-5, with a weak D call TRBD1 (6 bases). Deletions cut 5 bases from V and 0 bases from J, with 17 bases between. This CDR3 has 17 amino acids. In germline, CDR1 is MNHEY, CDR2 SVGEGT. CDR3 bases: TGTGCCAGCAGTCGGACAGTCCCGGACAATAGCAATCAGCCCCAGCATTTT. It codes for CASSRTVPDNSNQPQHF.

The chain carries TRBV5-1 and TRBJ2-3; D might be TRBD1 (5 bases). Trimming took 6 bases from V and 1 from J, leaving 15 bases between them. Germline V CDR1 and CDR2: SGHRS, YFSETQ. The CDR3 extends over 15 amino acids. The CDR3 nucleotides read TGCGCCAGCACCCGCGGCAGGGCAGGCACAGATACGCAGTATTTT. Protein sequence: CASTRGRAGTDTQYF.

The table lists this clonotype with a few counts. The rearrangement joins TRBV12-3 or TRBV12-4 to TRBJ2-1; 7 bases align to TRBD1. This CDR3 comprises 15 residues. The J segment lost 7 bases and the V segment lost 3 bases, leaving 9 bases of the junction unmatched. The CDR3 region is CASSLVGQSMNEQFF. The CDR3 coding sequence is TGTGCCAGCAGTTTGGTGGGACAGTCTATGAATGAGCAGTTCTTC.

There are a few counts of this clonotype. The chain recombines TRBV7-8 with TRBJ2-7, with D possibly being TRBD1 (6 bases). The CDR3 loop spans 13 amino acids. The V and J ends lost 2 bases and 5 bases respectively, with 10 bases between them. Per the germline V gene, CDR1 is SGHVS and CDR2 is FQNEAQ. The CDR3 loop is CASSLNRANEQYF. DNA of the CDR3: TGTGCCAGCAGCTTAAACAGGGCCAACGAGCAGTACTTC.

CDR3 in DNA: TGTGCCACCACCCTAGCGGGGGGGAGCTCCTACAATGAGCAGTTCTTC. It yields the protein CATTLAGGSSYNEQFF. J is TRBJ2-1 and V is TRBV24-1, with 12 bases lining up with TRBD2. CDR3 length: 16 amino acids. The germline CDR1 and CDR2 sequences are KGHDR and SFDVKD. Trimming removed 8 bases from V and 0 bases from J; junction bases left unmatched: 4.

In this sample, this clonotype turned up many times. The V and J genes are TRBV18 and TRBJ2-7; tentative D call: TRBD2 (5 bases). Trimming removed 6 bases from V and 0 bases from J, with 15 bases in between. Germline CDR1 and CDR2: KGHSH and LQKENI. The CDR3 totals 15 residues. DNA of the CDR3: TGTGCCAGCTCGGGGAGCTGGGGATCCTCCTACGAGCAGTACTTC. It specifies CASSGSWGSSYEQYF. The complete variable domain, with remaining parts taken from reference TRBV18 and TRBJ2-7, reads NAGVMQNPRHLVRRRGQEARLRCSPMKGHSHVYWYRQLPEEGLKFMVYLQKENIIDESGMPKERFSAEFPKEGPSILRIQQVVRGDSAAYFCASSGSWGSSYEQYFGPGTRLTVT.

This clonotype was picked up one time. The chain joins TRBV5-1 to TRBJ2-3, with 7 bases lining up with TRBD1. The junction had 9 bases not matched to a gene; V was cut back by 0 bases and J by 14 bases. The CDR3 has 13 amino acids. Germline V gene data show CDR1 as SGHRS and CDR2 as YFSETQ. This CDR3 reads CASSLGEGAASYF. CDR3 sequence (DNA): TGCGCCAGCAGCTTGGGCGAGGGGGCAGCGTCGTATTTT.

The chain employs TRBV6-2 or TRBV6-3 and TRBJ1-4; D is undetermined. The V gene's germline CDR1 is MNHEY and CDR2 SVGEGT. Trimming took off 2 bases at V and 5 bases at J, with 12 bases between the two ends. This CDR3 comprises 15 residues. CDR3 bases: TGTGCCAGCAGTTACGAAGGCAGGCGGAATGAAAAACTGTTTTTT. It specifies CASSYEGRRNEKLFF.

This chain uses TRBV7-2 with TRBJ2-2; D is perhaps TRBD1 (6 bases). Per the germline V gene, CDR1 is SGHTA and CDR2 is FQGNSA. Deletions cut 5 bases from V and 4 bases from J, with 8 bases between. CDR3 length: 13 residues. CDR3 nucleotide sequence: TGTGCCAGCAGCCGGACAGTCACCGGGGAGCTGTTTTTT. This encodes CASSRTVTGELFF.

This sequence joins TRBV28 and TRBJ2-1; D gene unclear. The CDR3 runs to 13 residues. Germline CDR1 is MDHEN and CDR2 is SYDVKM. The V end lost 3 bases, the J end lost 5 bases, and 8 bases lay between the germline ends. Here the CDR3 reads CASSLDPDNEQFF. CDR3 in DNA: TGTGCCAGCAGTTTGGACCCTGACAATGAGCAGTTCTTC.

This clonotype has a handful of counts. This chain links TRBV7-3 with TRBJ2-7; D not certain. Germline-derived CDR1 and CDR2 are SGHTA and FQGTGA. V was trimmed by 5 bases and J by 0 bases, leaving 11 bases between them. CDR3 length: 14 residues. Here the CDR3 DNA reads TGTGCCAGCAGCCCGACCGTCAACTCCTACGAGCAGTACTTC. This encodes CASSPTVNSYEQYF.

The chain joins TRBV20-1 to TRBJ2-7; 7 positions agree with TRBD2. Germline V gene lookup returns CDR1 DFQATT and CDR2 SNEGSKA (reference sequence). The CDR3 sequence is 13 residues long. The CDR3 loop reads CSPERDSSYEQYF. The CDR3 DNA is TGCAGCCCCGAGCGGGATAGCTCCTACGAGCAGTACTTC.